This T cell receptor beta chain was captured in a study of T-cell memory formation after mild COVID-19. The table lists this clonotype with a few counts. The target antigen is unknown. Notes on the study in general: There was a balanced CD4/CD8 profile in clones contracting day 15 to 85, and later expanders leaned CD4+. Most CD4+ clones that shrank were in CM and EM, while CD8+ ones turned up in EMRA. The authors left the SARS-CoV-2 specificity of second-wave clones peaking on day 37 unconfirmed.

Trimming took off 0 bases at V and 0 bases at J, with 11 bases between the two ends. The germline gives CDR1 SQVTM, CDR2 ANQGSEA. The CDR3 contains 15 residues. TCRdb re-called the 5' RACE reads with MiXCR, one entry per CDR3 protein. The profile covers around 300,000 distinct CDR3 sequences, with approximately 19% appearing a single time and approximately 22% taken by the ten largest. V and J are TRBV29-1 and TRBJ1-2; no clear D gene. The clonotype comes from a man between 18 and 35 years old who had mild COVID-19 (a few samples of this study predate the infection). Cell type and time point are not known. Sample: PBMCs or a T cell subset sorted from them (not recorded which). CDR3 in DNA: TGCAGCGTTGAAGATGGTCCGACAACTAACTATGGCTACACCTTC. It is translated as CSVEDGPTTNYGYTF.